This TCR beta chain was documented in a study of CD8+ T cells in alopecia areata. Findings of the study overall: Normal scalp showed lower clonality than lesional scalp, especially alopecia totalis/universalis.

V lost 2 bases, J lost 5 bases, and 4 bases stayed unmatched. The germline CDR1 and CDR2 sequences are SGDLS and YYNGEE. This CDR3 is 13 amino acids long. With respect to this clone: The antigen is not known.

Extraction of RNA preceded its reverse transcription into cDNA, which served as the sequencing template. Clones were read by immunoSEQ multiplex PCR, and TCRdb kept only the in-frame ones, dropping some. The sample records about 140,000 clones, 45% to 65% being singletons. The treatment denotes: oral pan-JAK inhibitor, 5-10 mg twice daily. Researchers gathered lesional scalp punch biopsies and peripheral blood from patients with alopecia areata. The receptor's source is a human donor with alopecia areata. The sample consisted of CD8+ T cells sorted from blood, taken at week 4, from a patient treated with tofacitinib. The chain carries TRBV9 and TRBJ2-7; the match to TRBD1 covers 7 bases. The CDR3, as DNA: TGTGCCAGCAGCGTCAGGGGGTCGGACGAGCAGTACTTC. It encodes CASSVRGSDEQYF. Variable domain in full (rest from reference TRBV9 and TRBJ2-7): DSGVTQTPKHLITATGQRVTLRCSPRSGDLSVYWYQQSLDQGLQFLIQYYNGEERAKGNILERFSAQQFPDLHSELNLSSLELGDSALYFCASSVRGSDEQYFGPGTRLTVT.